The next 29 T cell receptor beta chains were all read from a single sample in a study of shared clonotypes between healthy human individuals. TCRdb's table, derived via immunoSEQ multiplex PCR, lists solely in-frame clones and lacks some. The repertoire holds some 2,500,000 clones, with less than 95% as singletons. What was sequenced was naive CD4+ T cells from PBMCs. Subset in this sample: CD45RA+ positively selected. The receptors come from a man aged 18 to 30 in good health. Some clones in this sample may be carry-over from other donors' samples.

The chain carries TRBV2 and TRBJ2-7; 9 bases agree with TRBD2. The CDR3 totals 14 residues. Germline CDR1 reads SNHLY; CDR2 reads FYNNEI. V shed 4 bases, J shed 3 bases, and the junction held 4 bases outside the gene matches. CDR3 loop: CASSGGREGYEQYF. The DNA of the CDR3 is TGTGCCAGCAGTGGAGGGCGGGAGGGCTACGAGCAGTACTTC.

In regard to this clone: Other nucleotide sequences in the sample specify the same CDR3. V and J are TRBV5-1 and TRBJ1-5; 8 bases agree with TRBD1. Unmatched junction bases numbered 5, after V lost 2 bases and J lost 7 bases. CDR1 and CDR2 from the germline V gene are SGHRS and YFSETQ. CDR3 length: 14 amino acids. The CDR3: CASSFTGGGQPQHF. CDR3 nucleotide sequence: TGCGCCAGCAGCTTTACAGGGGGAGGACAGCCCCAGCATTTT.

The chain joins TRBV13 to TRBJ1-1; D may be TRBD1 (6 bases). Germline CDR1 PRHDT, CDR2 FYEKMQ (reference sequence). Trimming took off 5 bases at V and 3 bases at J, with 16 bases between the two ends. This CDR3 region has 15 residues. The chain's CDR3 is CASSPHGGRDTEAFF. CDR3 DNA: TGTGCCAGCAGCCCCCACGGGGGCAGGGACACTGAAGCTTTCTTT.

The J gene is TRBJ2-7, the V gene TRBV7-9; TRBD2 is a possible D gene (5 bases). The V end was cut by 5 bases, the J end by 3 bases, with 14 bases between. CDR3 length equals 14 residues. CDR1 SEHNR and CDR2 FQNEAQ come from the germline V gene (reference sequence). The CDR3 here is CASSPGKSGYEQYF. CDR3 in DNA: TGTGCCAGCAGCCCCGGTAAGAGCGGCTACGAGCAGTACTTC.

The CDR3 DNA follows: TGTGCCAGCAGCTCTGACAAGGAAGTCGAAAAACTGTTTTTT. Residues: CASSSDKEVEKLFF. The chain joins TRBV7-9 to TRBJ1-4; the D is unclear. The V end lost 4 bases, the J end lost 8 bases, and 14 bases lay between the germline ends. The V gene's germline CDR1 is SEHNR and CDR2 FQNEAQ (reference sequence). This CDR3 has 14 amino acids.

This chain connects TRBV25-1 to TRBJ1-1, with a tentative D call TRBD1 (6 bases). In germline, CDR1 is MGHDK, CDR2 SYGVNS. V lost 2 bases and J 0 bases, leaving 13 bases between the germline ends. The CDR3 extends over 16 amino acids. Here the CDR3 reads CASSEGNRALNTEAFF. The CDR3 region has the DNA TGTGCCAGCAGTGAAGGGAACAGGGCCCTGAACACTGAAGCTTTCTTT.

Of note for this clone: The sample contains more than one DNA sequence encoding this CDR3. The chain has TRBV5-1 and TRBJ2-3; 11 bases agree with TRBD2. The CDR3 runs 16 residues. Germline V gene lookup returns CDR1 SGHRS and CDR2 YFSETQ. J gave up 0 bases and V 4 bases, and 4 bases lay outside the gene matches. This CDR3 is CASSLGLAGSTDTQYF. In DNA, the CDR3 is TGCGCCAGCAGCCTCGGACTAGCGGGTAGCACAGATACGCAGTATTTT.

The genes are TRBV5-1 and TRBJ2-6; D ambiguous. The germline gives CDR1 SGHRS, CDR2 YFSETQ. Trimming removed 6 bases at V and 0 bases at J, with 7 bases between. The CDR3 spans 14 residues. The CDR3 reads CASKEISGANVLTF. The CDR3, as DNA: TGCGCCAGCAAAGAGATCTCTGGGGCCAACGTCCTGACTTTC.

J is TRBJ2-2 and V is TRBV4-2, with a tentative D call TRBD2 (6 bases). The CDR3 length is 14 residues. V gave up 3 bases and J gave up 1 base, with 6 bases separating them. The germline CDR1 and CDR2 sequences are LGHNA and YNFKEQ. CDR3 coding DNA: TGTGCCAGCAGCCACGGGAGGAACACCGGGGAGCTGTTTTTT. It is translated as CASSHGRNTGELFF.

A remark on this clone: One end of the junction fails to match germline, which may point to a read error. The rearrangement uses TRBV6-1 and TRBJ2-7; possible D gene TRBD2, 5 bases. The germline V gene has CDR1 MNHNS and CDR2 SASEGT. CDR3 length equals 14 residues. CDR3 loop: CASTLTWETYEQYF. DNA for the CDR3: TGTGCCAGCACCCTCACTTGGGAGACCTACGAGCAATACTTC.

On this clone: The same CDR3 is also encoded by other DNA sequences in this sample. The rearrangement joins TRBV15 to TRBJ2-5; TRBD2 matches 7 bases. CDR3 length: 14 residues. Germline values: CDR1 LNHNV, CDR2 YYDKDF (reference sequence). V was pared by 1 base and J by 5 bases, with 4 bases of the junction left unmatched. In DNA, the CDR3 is TGTGCCACCAGCAGAGGTGGGGGAGGGGAGACCCAGTACTTC. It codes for CATSRGGGGETQYF. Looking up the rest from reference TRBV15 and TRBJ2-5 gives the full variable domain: DAMVIQNPRYQVTQFGKPVTLSCSQTLNHNVMYWYQQKSSQAPKLLFHYYDKDFNNEADTPDNFQSRRPNTSFCFLDIRSPGLGDTAMYLCATSRGGGGETQYFGPGTRLLVL.

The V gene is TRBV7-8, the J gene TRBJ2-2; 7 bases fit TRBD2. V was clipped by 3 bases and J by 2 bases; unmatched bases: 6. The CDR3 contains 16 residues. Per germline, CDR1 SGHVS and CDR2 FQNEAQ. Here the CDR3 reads CASSFGSGLNTGELFF. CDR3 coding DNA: TGTGCCAGCAGCTTTGGTAGCGGGTTAAACACCGGGGAGCTGTTTTTT. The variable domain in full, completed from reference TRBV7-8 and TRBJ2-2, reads GAGVSQSPRYKVAKRGQDVALRCDPISGHVSLFWYQQALGQGPEFLTYFQNEAQLDKSGLPSDRFFAERPEGSVSTLKIQRTQQEDSAVYLCASSFGSGLNTGELFFGEGSRLTVL.

The CDR3 region has the DNA TGTGCCAGCAGTGATGGGATGGTGGCAAAAGGCACTGAAGCTTTCTTT. It yields the protein CASSDGMVAKGTEAFF. The gene calls are TRBV2 and TRBJ1-1; D call uncertain. V was shortened by 3 bases and J by 4 bases, with 18 bases between the two germline ends. Germline V lookup: CDR1 SNHLY, CDR2 FYNNEI. This CDR3 spans 16 amino acids. The whole variable domain, filled in from reference TRBV2 and TRBJ1-1, reads EPEVTQTPSHQVTQMGQEVILRCVPISNHLYFYWYRQILGQKVEFLVSFYNNEISEKSEIFDDQFSVERPDGSNFTLKIRSTKLEDSAMYFCASSDGMVAKGTEAFFGQGTRLTVV.

The CDR3 DNA reads as TGCAGCGTTGCCGGGACTAGCGGGTGGGATGAGCAGTTCTTC. Translation gives CSVAGTSGWDEQFF. The chain has TRBV29-1 and TRBJ2-1; 12 bases agree with TRBD2. V lost 4 bases to trimming and J lost 8 bases; unmatched junction nucleotides: 6. The CDR3 is 14 amino acids. The germline CDR1 and CDR2 sequences are SQVTM and ANQGSEA.

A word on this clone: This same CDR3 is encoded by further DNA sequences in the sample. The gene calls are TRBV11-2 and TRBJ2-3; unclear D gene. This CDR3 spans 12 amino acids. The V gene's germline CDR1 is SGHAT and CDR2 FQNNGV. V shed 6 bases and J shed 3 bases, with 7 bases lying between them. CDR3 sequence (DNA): TGTGCCAGCAGTTTCCTAACAGATACGCAGTATTTT. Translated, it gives CASSFLTDTQYF.

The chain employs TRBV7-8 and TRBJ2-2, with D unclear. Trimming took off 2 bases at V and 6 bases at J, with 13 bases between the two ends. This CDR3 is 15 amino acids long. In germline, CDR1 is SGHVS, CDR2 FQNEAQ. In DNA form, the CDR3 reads TGTGCCAGCAGCTTATTCCCCCCCCGGGCCGGGGAGCTGTTTTTT. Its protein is CASSLFPPRAGELFF.

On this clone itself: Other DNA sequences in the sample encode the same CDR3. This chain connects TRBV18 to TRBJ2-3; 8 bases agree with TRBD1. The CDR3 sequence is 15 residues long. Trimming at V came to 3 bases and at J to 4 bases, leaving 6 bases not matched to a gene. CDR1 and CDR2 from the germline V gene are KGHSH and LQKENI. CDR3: CASSPRQGASDTQYF. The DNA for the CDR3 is TGTGCCAGCTCACCCCGGCAGGGGGCCTCAGATACGCAGTATTTT.

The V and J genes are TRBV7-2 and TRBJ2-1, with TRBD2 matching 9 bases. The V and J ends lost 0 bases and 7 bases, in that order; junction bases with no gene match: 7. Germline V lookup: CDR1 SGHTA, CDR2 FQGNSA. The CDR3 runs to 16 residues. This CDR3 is CASSLALRLAGNEQFF. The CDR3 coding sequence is TGTGCCAGCAGCTTAGCGCTTCGGCTAGCGGGAAATGAGCAGTTCTTC.

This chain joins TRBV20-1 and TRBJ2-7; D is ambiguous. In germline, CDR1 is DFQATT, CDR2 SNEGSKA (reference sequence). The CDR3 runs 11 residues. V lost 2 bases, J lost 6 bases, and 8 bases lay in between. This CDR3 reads CSARLGSEQYF. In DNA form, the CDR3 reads TGCAGTGCTAGACTGGGATCCGAGCAGTACTTC.

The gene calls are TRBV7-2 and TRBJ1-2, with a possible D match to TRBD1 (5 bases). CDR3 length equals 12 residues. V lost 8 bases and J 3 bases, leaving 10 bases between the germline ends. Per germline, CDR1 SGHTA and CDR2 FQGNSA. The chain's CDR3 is CASGRGHYGYTF. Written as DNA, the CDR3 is TGTGCCAGCGGGCGGGGCCACTATGGCTACACCTTC.

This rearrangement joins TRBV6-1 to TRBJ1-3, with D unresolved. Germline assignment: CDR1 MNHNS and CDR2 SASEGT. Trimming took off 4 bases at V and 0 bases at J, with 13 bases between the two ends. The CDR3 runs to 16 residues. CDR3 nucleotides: TGTGCCAGCAGTGGGCTGGATGTCGGCTCTGGAAACACCATATATTTT. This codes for CASSGLDVGSGNTIYF.

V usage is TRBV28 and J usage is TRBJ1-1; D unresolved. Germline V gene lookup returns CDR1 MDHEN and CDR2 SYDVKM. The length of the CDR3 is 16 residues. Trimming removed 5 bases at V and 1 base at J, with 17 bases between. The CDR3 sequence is CASSTVGVPSNTEAFF. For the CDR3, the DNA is TGTGCCAGCAGTACGGTCGGGGTCCCCTCGAACACTGAAGCTTTCTTT.

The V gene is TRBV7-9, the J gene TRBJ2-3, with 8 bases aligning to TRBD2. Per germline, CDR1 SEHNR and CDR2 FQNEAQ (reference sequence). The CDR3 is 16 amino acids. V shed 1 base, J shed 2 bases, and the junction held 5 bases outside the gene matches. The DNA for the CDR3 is TGTGCCAGCAGCTTAGGGTTGGGACTAGACACAGATACGCAGTATTTT. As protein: CASSLGLGLDTDTQYF.

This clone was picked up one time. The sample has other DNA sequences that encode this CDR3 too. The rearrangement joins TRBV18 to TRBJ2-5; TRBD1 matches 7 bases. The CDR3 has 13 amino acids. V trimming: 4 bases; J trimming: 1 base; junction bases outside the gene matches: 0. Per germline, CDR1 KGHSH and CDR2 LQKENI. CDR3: CASSRTGQETQYF. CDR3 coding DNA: TGTGCCAGCTCACGGACAGGCCAAGAGACCCAGTACTTC.

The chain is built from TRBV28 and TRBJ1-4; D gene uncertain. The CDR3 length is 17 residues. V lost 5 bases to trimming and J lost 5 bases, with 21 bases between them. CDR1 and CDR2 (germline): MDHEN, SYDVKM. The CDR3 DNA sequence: TGTGCCAGCAGTCCTGCCGCCTGGACCCTCCTCAATGAAAAACTGTTTTTT. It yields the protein CASSPAAWTLLNEKLFF.

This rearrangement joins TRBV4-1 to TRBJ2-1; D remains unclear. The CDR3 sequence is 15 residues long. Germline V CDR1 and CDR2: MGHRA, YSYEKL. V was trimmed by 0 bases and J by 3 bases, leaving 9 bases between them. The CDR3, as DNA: TGCGCCAGCAGCCAAGATCCGACACTCTACAATGAGCAGTTCTTC. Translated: CASSQDPTLYNEQFF.

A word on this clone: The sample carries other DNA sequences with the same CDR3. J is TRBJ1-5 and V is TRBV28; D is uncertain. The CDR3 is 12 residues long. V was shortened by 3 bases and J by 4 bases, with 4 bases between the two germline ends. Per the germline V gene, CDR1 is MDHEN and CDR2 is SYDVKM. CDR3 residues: CASSFPNQPQHF. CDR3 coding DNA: TGTGCCAGCAGTTTCCCTAATCAGCCCCAGCATTTT.

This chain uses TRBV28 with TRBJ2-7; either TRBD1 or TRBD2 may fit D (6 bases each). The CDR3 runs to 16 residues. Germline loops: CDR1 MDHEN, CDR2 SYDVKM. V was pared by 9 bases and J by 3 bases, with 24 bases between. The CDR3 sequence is CASTGAATGLLYEQYF. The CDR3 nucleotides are TGTGCCAGTACGGGGGCTGCGACCGGACTTCTCTACGAGCAGTACTTC.

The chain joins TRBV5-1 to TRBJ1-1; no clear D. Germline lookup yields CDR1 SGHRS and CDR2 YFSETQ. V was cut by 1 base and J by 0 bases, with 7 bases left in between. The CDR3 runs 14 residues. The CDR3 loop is CASSLISLNTEAFF. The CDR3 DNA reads TGCGCCAGCAGCTTGATTTCTCTGAACACTGAAGCTTTCTTT.